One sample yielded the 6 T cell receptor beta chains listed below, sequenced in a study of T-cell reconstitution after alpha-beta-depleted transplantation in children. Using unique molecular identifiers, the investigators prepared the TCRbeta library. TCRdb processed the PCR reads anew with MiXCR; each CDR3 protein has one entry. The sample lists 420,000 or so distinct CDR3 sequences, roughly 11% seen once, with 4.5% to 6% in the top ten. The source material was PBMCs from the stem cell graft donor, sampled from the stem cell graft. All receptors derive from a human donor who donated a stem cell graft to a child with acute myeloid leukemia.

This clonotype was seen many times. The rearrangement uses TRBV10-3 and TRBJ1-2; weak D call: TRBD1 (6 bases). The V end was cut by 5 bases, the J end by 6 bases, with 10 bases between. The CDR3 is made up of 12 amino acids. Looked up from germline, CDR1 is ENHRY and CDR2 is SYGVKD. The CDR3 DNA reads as TGTGCCATCAGTCGACAGGATCATGGCTACACCTTC. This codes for CAISRQDHGYTF.

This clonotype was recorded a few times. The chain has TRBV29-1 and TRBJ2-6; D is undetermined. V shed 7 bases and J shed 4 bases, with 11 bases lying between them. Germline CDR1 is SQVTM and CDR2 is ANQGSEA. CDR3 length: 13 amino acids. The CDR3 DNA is TGCAGCGCCACAGAATCCGGGGCCAACGTCCTGACTTTC. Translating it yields CSATESGANVLTF.

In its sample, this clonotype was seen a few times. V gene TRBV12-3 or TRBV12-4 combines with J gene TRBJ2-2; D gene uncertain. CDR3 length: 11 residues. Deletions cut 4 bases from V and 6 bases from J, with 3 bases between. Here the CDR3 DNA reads TGTGCCAGCAGTTCGGCCGGGGAGCTGTTTTTT. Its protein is CASSSAGELFF.

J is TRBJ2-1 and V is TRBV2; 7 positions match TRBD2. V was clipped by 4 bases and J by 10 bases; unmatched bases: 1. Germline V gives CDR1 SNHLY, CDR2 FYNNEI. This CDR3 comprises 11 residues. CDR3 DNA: TGTGCCAGCAGTGGACTAGCCGAGCAGTTCTTC. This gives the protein CASSGLAEQFF. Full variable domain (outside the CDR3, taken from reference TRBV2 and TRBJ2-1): EPEVTQTPSHQVTQMGQEVILRCVPISNHLYFYWYRQILGQKVEFLVSFYNNEISEKSEIFDDQFSVERPDGSNFTLKIRSTKLEDSAMYFCASSGLAEQFFGPGTRLTVL.

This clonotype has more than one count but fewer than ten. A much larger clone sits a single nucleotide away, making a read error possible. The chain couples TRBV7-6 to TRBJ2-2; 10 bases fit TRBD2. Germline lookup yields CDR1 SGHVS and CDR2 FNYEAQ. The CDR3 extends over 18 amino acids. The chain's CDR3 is CASSLGLAGKSNTGELVF. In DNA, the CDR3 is TGTGCCAGCAGCTTAGGACTAGCGGGCAAATCGAACACCGGGGAGCTGGTTTTT.

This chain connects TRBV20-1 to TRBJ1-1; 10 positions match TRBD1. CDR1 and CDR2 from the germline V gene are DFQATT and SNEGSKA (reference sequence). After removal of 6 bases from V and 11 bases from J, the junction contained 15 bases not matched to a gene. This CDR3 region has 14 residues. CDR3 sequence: CSAPTPDRGDWAFF. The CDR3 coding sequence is TGCAGTGCCCCCACCCCGGACAGGGGGGATTGGGCTTTCTTT.